Listed below are T cell receptor beta chains from one sample, sequenced in a study of blood T cell repertoires in COVID-19. Some clones are missing from TCRdb's copy, which holds only in-frame ones; the method was immunoSEQ multiplex PCR. The data contain 150,000 or so clones, approximately 93% of them singletons. The sequenced sample was peripheral blood. The source is an older woman with COVID-19, enrolled during active disease. Both conserved end residues are part of each CDR3. Each record gives: clone size, V gene, J gene, D gene, CDR3 DNA, CDR3 protein. A D gene is named only where the DNA matches it firmly. Expanded clones are given a class, and other clones once, few, many or no size at all.

>-|TRBV19|TRBJ2-7|-
TGTGCCAGTAGTACCCGGTCCATCGGGGGCTACGAGCAGTACTTC
CASSTRSIGGYEQYF
>once|TRBV5-1|TRBJ1-5|-
TGCGCCAGCAGTCGGCTAGGGGGCAATCAGCCCCAGCATTTT
CASSRLGGNQPQHF
>-|TRBV19|TRBJ2-7|TRBD1
TGTGCCAGTAGTATCGGGACAGGGGGCTACTACGAGCAGTACTTC
CASSIGTGGYYEQYF
>once|TRBV14|TRBJ2-1|TRBD2
TGTGCCAGCAGCCCGCCCCTAGCGGGGGGTCACAATGAGCAGTTCTTC
CASSPPLAGGHNEQFF
>-|TRBV7-2|TRBJ2-1|TRBD2
TGTGCCAGCAGCTTAGCTAGCGGGGGGGCCATTGAGCAGTTCTTC
CASSLASGGAIEQFF
>-|TRBV2|TRBJ2-7|-
TGTGCCAGCAGCCAGACAGGCCCTGGCGAGCAGTACTTC
CASSQTGPGEQYF
>-|TRBV18|TRBJ2-5|-
TGTGCCAGCTCACCAGCTAGTGAGACCCAGTACTTC
CASSPASETQYF
>-|TRBV30|TRBJ2-3|-
TGTGCCTGGAGTTATCAACGGGGTCGCACAGATACGCAGTATTTT
CAWSYQRGRTDTQYF
>-|TRBV7-9|TRBJ2-3|TRBD2
TGTGCCAGCAGCCCCTACACTAGCGCGGTCACAGATACGCAGTATTTT
CASSPYTSAVTDTQYF
>-|TRBV13|TRBJ1-2|TRBD1
TGTGCCACAAGGACAGGGGTGCCTGGCTACACCTTC
CATRTGVPGYTF
>-|TRBV4-2|TRBJ1-5|-
TGTGCCAGCAGCGGGCAGTACAATCAGCCCCAGCATTTT
CASSGQYNQPQHF
>-|TRBV9|TRBJ1-2|-
TGTGCCAGCAGCGTAGGTGTGTCGGGGAGTGGCTACACCTTC
CASSVGVSGSGYTF
>-|TRBV6-6|TRBJ1-2|-
TGTGCCAGCAGTTACGGGGGGGAAAGGCGAAGCTACACCTTC
CASSYGGERRSYTF
>-|TRBV7-9|TRBJ1-1|-
TGTGCCAGCATACTGGACCCGACAGGGAACACTGAAGCTTTCTTT
CASILDPTGNTEAFF
>-|TRBV7-6|TRBJ2-1|-
TGTGCCAGCAGCGGCCCTCGGGGCAATGAGCAGTTCTTC
CASSGPRGNEQFF
>-|TRBV27|TRBJ1-3|TRBD1
TGTGCCAGCGGCTACAGGGGTGGTGGAAACACCATATATTTT
CASGYRGGGNTIYF
>-|TRBV15|TRBJ2-7|TRBD2
TGTGCCACCAGCAGAGAATTGCGGGGGGGATACGAGCAGTACTTC
CATSRELRGGYEQYF
>-|TRBV9|TRBJ2-3|-
TGTGCCAGCAGCCCCGCTCGGGAAGATACGCAGTATTTT
CASSPAREDTQYF
>-|TRBV5-6|TRBJ1-1|-
TGTGCCAGCAGCCGAGGGGGGAACACTGAAGCTTTCTTT
CASSRGGNTEAFF
>-|TRBV6-5|TRBJ1-2|TRBD1
TGTGCCAGCAGGGAGACAGGGAACTATGGCTACACCTTC
CASRETGNYGYTF
>-|TRBV5-1|TRBJ1-2|TRBD1
TGCGCCAGCAGCTTGGGACCGGGACAGGGGGAACGAGGCTACACCTTC
CASSLGPGQGERGYTF
>-|TRBV6-2/TRBV6-3|TRBJ2-7|TRBD2
TGTGCCAGCAGTTTCCCAATTCGAGTAGCGGGCTCCTACGAGCAGTACTTC
CASSFPIRVAGSYEQYF
>-|TRBV3-1/TRBV3-2|TRBJ1-4|TRBD1
TGTGCCAGCAGCCAAGGAGGAGGGGGCGTTACTAATGAAAAACTGTTTTTT
CASSQGGGGVTNEKLFF
>-|TRBV11-2|TRBJ2-5|TRBD2
TGTGCCAGCACCTTAAGGCCTAGCGGTTACCAAGAGACCCAGTACTTC
CASTLRPSGYQETQYF
>-|TRBV7-9|TRBJ1-2|TRBD1
TGTGCCAGCAGCAGACAGGGGTATGGCTACACCTTC
CASSRQGYGYTF
>-|TRBV21-1|TRBJ1-5|-
TGTGCCAGCAGCAACGGTAGGGGCAGCAATCAGCCCCAGCATTTT
CASSNGRGSNQPQHF
>-|TRBV6-6|TRBJ2-1|TRBD1
TGTGCCAGCAGTCGCATAGCAGGGGGCGTGGGTTCCTACAATGAGCAGTTCTTC
CASSRIAGGVGSYNEQFF
>-|TRBV7-8|TRBJ2-5|TRBD1
TGTGCCAGCAGCCCTCGTCCCGGGACAGGGGGCCGAGAGACCCAGTACTTC
CASSPRPGTGGRETQYF
>-|TRBV5-1|TRBJ1-2|-
TGCGCCAGCAGCCCGCTAGGGGTGGGTGGCTACACCTTC
CASSPLGVGGYTF
>-|TRBV30|TRBJ2-3|TRBD2
TGTGCCTGGAGCCAACTAGCGGTCCGTGGGGCAGATACGCAGTATTTT
CAWSQLAVRGADTQYF
>-|TRBV6-5|TRBJ1-6|-
TGTGCCAGCAGTTACAGACAGAATTCACCCCTCCACTTT
CASSYRQNSPLHF
>-|TRBV6-1|TRBJ1-2|-
TGTGCCAGCAGTGAAGAGAGGGTCTATGGCTACACCTTC
CASSEERVYGYTF
>-|TRBV9|TRBJ2-5|-
TGTGCCAGCAGCGTAGTAGCCAGCCCCGCCCGTGAGACCCAGTACTTC
CASSVVASPARETQYF
>-|TRBV19|TRBJ2-3|TRBD2
TGTGCCAGTAGCCAAACCGCGGGGGGCACAGATACGCAGTATTTT
CASSQTAGGTDTQYF
>-|TRBV19|TRBJ1-5|TRBD1
TGTGCCAGTATGGGACAGGGTAATAGCAATCAGCCCCAGCATTTT
CASMGQGNSNQPQHF
>-|TRBV7-9|TRBJ1-2|-
TGTGCCAGCAGCAATACAGGGTTAAAAGCTAACTATGGCTACACCTTC
CASSNTGLKANYGYTF
>-|TRBV2|TRBJ2-2|TRBD2
TGTGCCAGCAGTTGGACTAGCGGGGGAGGTAATACCGGGGAGCTGTTTTTT
CASSWTSGGGNTGELFF
>once|TRBV6-2/TRBV6-3|TRBJ1-1|-
TGTGCCAGCAGTTCCCTAGGGGGTCGGGCTGAAGCTTTCTTT
CASSSLGGRAEAFF
>-|TRBV3-1/TRBV3-2|TRBJ2-1|-
TGTGCCAGCAGCCGTATGGGCCATGAGCAGTTCTTC
CASSRMGHEQFF
>-|TRBV7-8|TRBJ1-1|-
TGTGCCAGCAGCTTAGCGGGGAGGAACACTGAAGCTTTCTTT
CASSLAGRNTEAFF
>-|TRBV3-1/TRBV3-2|TRBJ2-7|-
TGTGCCAGCAGCCCGCCGGGACACCGGTACGAGCAGTACTTC
CASSPPGHRYEQYF
>-|TRBV2|TRBJ2-2|TRBD1
TGTGCCAGCAGTGAATATGTGGGACAGACCTCGGGGGAGCTGTTTTTT
CASSEYVGQTSGELFF
>-|TRBV5-4|TRBJ2-2|TRBD2
TGTGCCAGCAGCTTTAGCGGGGGCCCCAACCATTACACCGGGGAGCTGTTTTTT
CASSFSGGPNHYTGELFF
>once|TRBV7-2|TRBJ1-1|-
TGTGCCAGCAGCTCCCAGATACAGGGTTTCGCTTTCTTT
CASSSQIQGFAFF
>-|TRBV7-8|TRBJ1-6|TRBD1
TGTGCCAGCAGTGGAAGCCGGGACAGCCAATATTCACCCCTCCACTTT
CASSGSRDSQYSPLHF
>-|TRBV4-3|TRBJ1-1|-
TGCGCCAGCAGCCAAGATCGGGGGGCGCGAACTGAAGCTTTCTTT
CASSQDRGARTEAFF
>-|TRBV19|TRBJ1-5|TRBD1
TGTGCCAGTAAGGGGACAGGGGGCGCCGGCAATCAGCCCCAGCATTTT
CASKGTGGAGNQPQHF
>-|TRBV12-3/TRBV12-4|TRBJ2-2|-
TGTGCCAGCAGGCTAACCCCGGAGCTGTTTTTT
CASRLTPELFF
>once|TRBV12-3/TRBV12-4|TRBJ2-2|-
TGTGCCAGCAGTACAGGGTCCGGGGAGCTGTTTTTT
CASSTGSGELFF
>-|TRBV5-1|TRBJ2-5|-
TGCGCCAGCAGCTTGGGGGCAGGACAAGAGACCCAGTACTTC
CASSLGAGQETQYF
>-|TRBV27|TRBJ2-1|TRBD1
TGTGCCAGCAGTTCCGACAGGGGGCGGACGTACAATGAGCAGTTCTTC
CASSSDRGRTYNEQFF